The 17 T cell receptor beta chains listed next were all sequenced from one sample in a study of CD8 T cells in ankylosing spondylitis. In TCRdb, the 5' RACE reads were re-called with MiXCR into one record per CDR3 protein. Of 200,000 to 300,000 distinct CDR3 sequences in the sample, approximately 8% were seen once. Specimen: blood, either unsorted or a sorted T cell fraction (not recorded which). The receptors shown here come from a female donor with ankylosing spondylitis or in good health (not recorded which).

This chain joins TRBV20-1 and TRBJ2-1; D may be TRBD2 (6 bases). The CDR3 covers 13 residues. The germline V gene has CDR1 DFQATT and CDR2 SNEGSKA (reference sequence). Trimming removed 3 bases at V and 7 bases at J, with 13 bases between. CDR3 sequence: CSASRLASNEQFF. The CDR3 DNA follows: TGCAGTGCTAGTCGCCTAGCGAGTAATGAGCAGTTCTTC.

This clonotype has ten or more counts. The chain carries TRBV12-3 or TRBV12-4 and TRBJ2-1, with 13 positions matching TRBD2. V was pared by 5 bases and J by 4 bases, with 2 bases of the junction left unmatched. This CDR3 comprises 15 residues. CDR3 sequence (DNA): TGTGCCAGCAGTCCGACTAGCGGGAGGTACAATGAGCAGTTCTTC. Its translation: CASSPTSGRYNEQFF.

This clonotype has a count of ten or more. The CDR3 DNA is TGTGCCAGCAGTGACAGCGGGCCCCTAAGCTACACCTTC. It translates to CASSDSGPLSYTF. The chain uses TRBV25-1 and TRBJ1-2; the D is unclear. The length of the CDR3 is 13 residues. In germline, CDR1 is MGHDK, CDR2 SYGVNS. The V end was cut by 3 bases, the J end by 9 bases, with 14 bases between.

Comment on this clonotype: This may come from a read error, since a much larger clone is one base off. V gene TRBV7-9 combines with J gene TRBJ2-5; the D gene is possibly TRBD2 (7 bases). In germline, CDR1 is SEHNR, CDR2 FQNEAQ (reference sequence). There are 15 residues in the CDR3. The CDR3 region has the DNA TGTGCCAACAGCTTAGTCGGGGGGCCTCAAGAGACCCAGTACTTC. Amino acids: CANSLVGGPQETQYF.

This clonotype was seen a few times. This sequence joins TRBV7-2 and TRBJ2-4; D is possibly TRBD2 (6 bases). The germline V gene has CDR1 SGHTA and CDR2 FQGNSA. The CDR3 totals 15 residues. V lost 2 bases, J lost 6 bases, and 14 bases lay in between. CDR3 DNA: TGTGCCAGCAGCTTAAACGCGGGGCAATTAAACATTCAGTACTTC. It encodes CASSLNAGQLNIQYF.

The table lists this clonotype with many counts. The rearrangement links TRBV12-5 to TRBJ2-5; D is possibly TRBD1 (7 bases). Trimming stripped 9 bases from V and 4 bases from J, with 18 bases between. The germline gives CDR1 LGHNT, CDR2 FRNRAP. This CDR3 is built from 14 residues. CDR3 sequence (DNA): TGTGCTAGCACCCAAGGAGGGGGCCTAGAGACCCAGTACTTC. This sequence encodes CASTQGGGLETQYF.

At least ten counts were recorded for this clonotype. The J gene is TRBJ2-2, the V gene TRBV7-8; D possibly matches TRBD1 or TRBD2 (6 bases each). The CDR3 length is 16 residues. V gave up 0 bases and J gave up 2 bases, with 10 bases separating them. Germline V gene lookup returns CDR1 SGHVS and CDR2 FQNEAQ. The CDR3 nucleotides are TGTGCCAGCAGCTTAGCTAGGGGGGCCAACACCGGGGAGCTGTTTTTT. It specifies CASSLARGANTGELFF.

This clonotype was recorded many times. The rearrangement uses TRBV20-1 and TRBJ2-3, with a tentative D call TRBD2 (6 bases). Germline values: CDR1 DFQATT, CDR2 SNEGSKA (reference sequence). The CDR3 extends over 14 amino acids. Trimming took 3 bases from V and 0 from J, leaving 10 bases between them. The CDR3: CSARSLASTDTQYF. CDR3 nucleotide sequence: TGCAGTGCTAGGAGTCTAGCGAGCACAGATACGCAGTATTTT.

This clonotype was counted ten times or more. The gene calls are TRBV11-2 and TRBJ2-5; TRBD2 might be the D (5 bases). Trimming removed 7 bases from V and 4 bases from J, with 25 bases in between. Germline CDR1 is SGHAT and CDR2 is FQNNGV. The CDR3 has 17 residues. The CDR3 nucleotides read TGTGCCAGCACCTTGTCCACCGGGATTAATTGGGGAGAGACCCAGTACTTC. It yields the protein CASTLSTGINWGETQYF.

Many counts were recorded for this clonotype. The rearrangement joins TRBV4-3 to TRBJ2-2; 7 nucleotides agree with TRBD1. Germline V gives CDR1 LGHNA, CDR2 YSLEER. The CDR3 spans 14 residues. Germline trimming cut 4 bases from V and 8 bases from J; bases unmatched to any gene: 7. In DNA form, the CDR3 reads TGCGCCAGCAGCCTCACTAGGGGGCTAGGGGAGCTGTTTTTT. Encoded protein: CASSLTRGLGELFF.

This clonotype was seen at least ten times. The rearrangement links TRBV5-6 to TRBJ2-1; possible D gene TRBD2, 5 bases. Germline assignment: CDR1 SGHDT and CDR2 YYEEEE. The CDR3 is 16 amino acids. Trimming left V 4 bases short and J 0 bases short, with 14 bases between. For the CDR3, the DNA is TGTGCCAGCAGCGATGGGCGGGTACTCTCCTACAATGAGCAGTTCTTC. This translates into CASSDGRVLSYNEQFF.

This clonotype was detected ten times or more. The CDR3 reads CSARETSGSSEQYF. The CDR3 nucleotides read TGCAGTGCTAGAGAGACTAGCGGGAGCTCCGAGCAGTACTTC. This rearrangement joins TRBV20-1 to TRBJ2-7; 12 bases are a match to TRBD2. V shed 0 bases, J shed 6 bases, and the junction held 3 bases outside the gene matches. This CDR3 region has 14 residues. CDR1 is DFQATT, CDR2 SNEGSKA, per germline (reference sequence).

This clonotype was seen many times. This chain joins TRBV12-3 or TRBV12-4 and TRBJ2-1; 7 nucleotides match TRBD2. This CDR3 is 14 amino acids long. V trimming: 7 bases; J trimming: 2 bases; junction bases outside the gene matches: 5. As DNA, the CDR3 is TGTGCCAGCACCTTACTAGCGACCTACAATGAGCAGTTCTTC. Its translation is CASTLLATYNEQFF.

Concerning this clonotype itself: A much more abundant neighbour one base away suggests this may be a read error. V is TRBV12-3 or TRBV12-4 and J is TRBJ1-5; D is unresolved. The J call is in doubt because the DNA end fits TRBJ2-3 better. The CDR3 contains 12 residues. The CDR3 sequence: CASSLKNQPQYF. CDR3 in DNA: TGTGCCAGCAGTTTAAAAAATCAGCCCCAGTATTTT.

This clonotype occurred many times. The chain's CDR3 is CASSNRVYEQYF. The CDR3 region has the DNA TGTGCCAGCAGTAACAGGGTCTACGAGCAGTACTTC. This chain joins TRBV6-5 and TRBJ2-7, with a possible D match to TRBD1 (6 bases). CDR1 and CDR2 from the germline V gene are MNHEY and SVGAGI. This CDR3 comprises 12 residues. Trimming left V 5 bases short and J 3 bases short, with 8 bases between.

There are many counts of this clonotype. The chain joins TRBV29-1 to TRBJ2-2; 11 nucleotides align to TRBD1. This CDR3 is built from 15 residues. J lost 7 bases, V lost 3 bases, and 7 bases had no gene match. Germline CDR1 is SQVTM and CDR2 is ANQGSEA. CDR3 bases: TGCAGCGTTGACGGGACAGGGGGTATGGTCGGGGAGCTGTTTTTT. Translated, it gives CSVDGTGGMVGELFF.

This clonotype has ten or more counts. V usage is TRBV15 and J usage is TRBJ2-1; D remains unclear. The CDR3 contains 15 residues. Germline V gene data show CDR1 as LNHNV and CDR2 as YYDKDF (reference sequence). V was pared by 5 bases and J by 10 bases, with 21 bases between. The CDR3 spells CATSEVQSRRSEQFF. CDR3 DNA: TGTGCCACCAGCGAGGTACAGAGTCGGCGTTCGGAGCAGTTCTTC.